These T cell receptor beta chains were read from a single sample in a study of cytotoxic CD8 clonotypes in ibrutinib-treated CLL. Assay used: immunoSEQ multiplex PCR; TCRdb lists only in-frame clones, some missing. Seen here are about 35,000 clones, over 55% observed once, and the top ten hold approximately 16%. The sample here was PBMCs, taken at disease progression, from a patient treated with ibrutinib. Every receptor here comes from a human donor with chronic lymphocytic leukemia. Each CDR3 is given with its conserved first and last residue. The order of the fields is D gene, J gene, V gene, clone size, CDR3 protein, CDR3 DNA. D genes are given only for firm matches. Clone size, where shown, is once, few, many, or a class for clones that have expanded.

>.|TRBJ1-1|TRBV10-3|.
CAISKTGTNTEAFF
TGTGCCATCAGTAAAACAGGGACGAACACTGAAGCTTTCTTT
>.|TRBJ1-5|TRBV5-6|.
CASSLGGARQPQHF
TGTGCCAGCAGCCTGGGGGGGGCACGGCAGCCCCAGCATTTT
>.|TRBJ2-2|TRBV4-2|few
CASSQDGGRNTGELFF
TGTGCCAGCAGCCAAGATGGAGGACGAAACACCGGGGAGCTGTTTTTT
>TRBD2|TRBJ2-3|TRBV5-8|.
CASSWVSSGVSTDTQYF
TGTGCCAGCAGCTGGGTCTCTAGCGGGGTTAGCACAGATACGCAGTATTTT
>.|TRBJ2-1|TRBV6-4|.
CASSAGAGGLQEQFF
TGTGCCAGCAGCGCAGGGGCTGGGGGTCTTCAGGAGCAGTTCTTC
>.|TRBJ1-5|TRBV6-1|.
CASSDWDKNQPQHF
TGTGCCAGCAGTGACTGGGACAAAAATCAGCCCCAGCATTTT
>TRBD2|TRBJ2-7|TRBV19|.
CASTGLAGGEQYF
TGTGCCAGCACCGGACTAGCGGGGGGCGAGCAGTACTTC
>.|TRBJ2-3|TRBV4-1|.
CASSQDPRSTDTQYF
TGCGCCAGCAGCCAAGACCCAAGGAGCACAGATACGCAGTATTTT
>.|TRBJ2-5|TRBV4-1|few
CASSQVWGLETQYF
TGCGCCAGCAGCCAAGTTTGGGGGCTAGAGACCCAGTACTTC
>.|TRBJ2-1|TRBV15|.
CATSGDTYNEQFF
TGTGCCACCAGCGGTGACACCTACAATGAACAGTTCTTC
>.|TRBJ1-1|TRBV2|.
CASSERGTEAFF
TGTGCCAGCAGTGAACGGGGGACTGAAGCTTTCTTT
>.|TRBJ1-6|TRBV7-9|.
CASSLEGSKNSPLHF
TGTGCCAGCAGCTTAGAAGGCAGCAAGAATTCACCCCTCCACTTT
>TRBD1|TRBJ2-3|TRBV29-1|.
CSIRQGTSTDTQYF
TGCAGCATTCGACAGGGTACAAGCACAGATACGCAGTATTTT
>.|TRBJ2-7|TRBV5-4|.
CASTSRGGTYEQYF
TGTGCCAGCACCTCCCGTGGGGGAACCTACGAGCAGTACTTC
>.|TRBJ2-5|TRBV7-2|.
CASSPGLRETQYF
TGTGCCAGCAGCCCCGGGCTAAGGGAGACCCAGTACTTC
>.|TRBJ1-6|TRBV19|.
CASSHRTYNSPLHF
TGTGCCAGTAGCCACAGAACCTATAATTCACCCCTCCACTTT
>TRBD1|TRBJ2-5|TRBV7-9|.
CASSLRDRGQETQYF
TGTGCCAGCAGCCTACGGGACAGGGGGCAGGAGACCCAGTACTTC
>TRBD2|TRBJ2-5|TRBV7-7|.
CASSLGAGGPESGTQYF
TGTGCCAGCAGCTTAGGTGCGGGGGGGCCCGAGTCGGGGACCCAGTACTTC
>.|TRBJ2-1|TRBV11-1|.
CASSAGPLTHEQFF
TGTGCCAGCAGCGCGGGCCCACTGACCCATGAGCAGTTCTTC
>.|TRBJ1-1|TRBV19|.
CASSPRATEAFF
TGTGCCAGTAGCCCCAGGGCCACTGAAGCTTTCTTT
>.|TRBJ2-2|TRBV7-9|once
CASSFVQGLGNTGELFF
TGTGCCAGCAGCTTCGTCCAAGGGCTAGGGAACACCGGGGAGCTGTTTTTT
>.|TRBJ2-1|TRBV5-1|.
CASSVVGTPRSYNEQFF
TGCGCCAGCAGCGTGGTTGGGACTCCGCGCTCCTACAATGAGCAGTTCTTC
>.|TRBJ2-3|TRBV15|once
CATSRSPARDTQYF
TGTGCCACCAGCAGGTCTCCGGCAAGGGATACGCAGTATTTT
>.|TRBJ2-1|TRBV5-1|.
CASSLYVENNEQFF
TGCGCCAGCAGCTTGTACGTAGAGAACAATGAGCAGTTCTTC
>.|TRBJ1-3|TRBV11-1|few
CASSLRAMDSGNTIYF
TGTGCCAGCAGCTTACGGGCGATGGACTCTGGAAACACCATATATTTT
>TRBD2|TRBJ2-2|TRBV5-1|.
CASSARGGSTGELFF
TGCGCCAGCAGCGCCCGGGGGGGCAGCACCGGGGAGCTGTTTTTT
>TRBD1|TRBJ2-7|TRBV5-1|.
CASSLVGTGGSEQYF
TGCGCCAGCAGCTTGGTTGGGACAGGGGGCAGTGAGCAGTACTTC
>TRBD1|TRBJ1-2|TRBV5-8|.
CASSLIGGSYGYTF
TGTGCCAGCAGCTTGATAGGGGGCAGCTATGGCTACACCTTC
>.|TRBJ1-1|TRBV14|.
CASSRKDQSGDTEAFF
TGTGCCAGCAGCCGGAAGGATCAGTCGGGGGACACTGAAGCTTTCTTT